This TCR beta chain was identified during a study of TIL therapy for anti-PD-1-resistant metastatic lung cancer (dated by TCRdb to the early 2020s). Background on the whole study: Enrolled patients had a median age of approximately 49 years (range about 38-75) and a median tumor PD-L1 proportion score of 4.5% to 6.5%. Most of the cohort had lung adenocarcinoma, several tumors were EGFR-mutant and two were ALK-rearranged, and half of the patients were current or former smokers. A median non-synonymous tumor mutation burden of under 1.9 mutations per megabase was determined across the cohort by whole-exome sequencing. T cell receptor beta sequencing of tumor and peripheral blood was used to follow clonotypes across the tumor, the expanded TIL product and serial blood samples.

Inclusive of the bounding cysteine and phenylalanine, the CDR3 is 14 residues long. The CDR3 DNA has 42 bases and is translated from base 1. V and J are truncated by 5 bases and 3 bases respectively, leaving an intervening sequence of 13 bases. CDR1 is given as LGHNA and CDR2 as YSLEER, both from the germline V gene. A word on this clone: The antigen this receptor binds is unknown. No much larger clone is present one base from it, and per-base qualities are unavailable.

What this sample's time point label stands for: pre-treatment sample, taken before nivolumab and TIL therapy. Baseline tumor samples were excised metastases, mostly pleural nodules or supraclavicular lymph nodes, from the same resection used to grow TIL. Tumors were harvested prior to any PD-1/PD-L1 blockade, after which nivolumab was administered to patients, and lymphodepletion, expanded TIL infusion and IL-2 were given to patients who progressed. A phase I trial run at two centers enrolled adults with stage 4 NSCLC between 2017 and January 2020. The samples were obtained from a phase I trial that was single-arm and open-label and tested tumor-infiltrating lymphocyte therapy combined with nivolumab in advanced non-small cell lung cancer. Portions of each resected tumor were snap-frozen in liquid nitrogen and were stored at -80 degrees C. Tumor regions of interest were selected on H&E sections by laser-capture macrodissection, were pulverized into about 15 mg aliquots, and were extracted with Qiagen Allprep kits.

The study at large found these results: TIL culture showed high clonal turnover, with many enriched product clones undetected in the baseline tumor, suggesting clonal contraction rather than faithful expansion. The study protocol defined all tumor marker inferences as exploratory. The cohort was highly selected, including more treatment-naive, never-smoker and oncogene-addicted patients than is typical, which limits generalizability. Higher clonality and lower diversity were observed in expanded TIL cultures than in baseline intratumoral T cells (median clonality approximately 6% vs 31%, p < 0.0001).

TCR beta CDR3 regions were amplified from genomic DNA by bias-controlled multiplex PCR with the immunoSEQ v3 hsTCRB kit. TCR libraries were sequenced on an Illumina NextSeq 500 to 2 million to 2.5 million read pairs for survey level or roughly 5-6.5 million for deep level. In the paper's pipeline: Clonality was reported by immunoSEQ Analyzer software, which also assigned V, D and J genes and filtered out non-productive sequences. Repertoires were compared by productive Simpson clonality and by the Morisita overlap index of productive TRB rearrangements between infused TIL and blood. Not all clones reach the TCRdb copy of this immuneACCESS table, which keeps in-frame sequences only. Checked studies attribute under half of the gap to unresolved V genes and leave the rest unexplained. V and J calls and clone size are given by that table; D and trimming were obtained from the DNA. The sample data list 95,000 or so clones, and 50% to 70% of these were observed just once. Over 9.5% of the sample lies in the top ten.

The starting material was tumor tissue, obtained at baseline. The V and J segments used are TRBV4-3 and TRBJ1-2; the D gene is possibly TRBD1, with 5 bases matching. This sequence originates from a person between 25 and 79 years old with non-small cell lung cancer. The DNA is as follows: TGCGCCAGCAGCTACACCGGGACGGACTATGGCTACACCTTC. It is translated as CASSYTGTDYGYTF.